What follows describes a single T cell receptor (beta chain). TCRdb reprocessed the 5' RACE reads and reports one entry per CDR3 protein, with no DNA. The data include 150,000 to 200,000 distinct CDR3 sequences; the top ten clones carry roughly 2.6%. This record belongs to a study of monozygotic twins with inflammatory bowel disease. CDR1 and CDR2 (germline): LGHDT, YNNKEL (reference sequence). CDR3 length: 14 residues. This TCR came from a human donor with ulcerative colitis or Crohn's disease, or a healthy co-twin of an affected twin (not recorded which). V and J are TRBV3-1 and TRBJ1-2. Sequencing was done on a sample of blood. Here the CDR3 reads CASSQVARSYGYTF. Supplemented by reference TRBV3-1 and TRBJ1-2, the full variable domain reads DTAVSQTPKYLVTQMGNDKSIKCEQNLGHDTMYWYKQDSKKFLKIMFSYNNKELIINETVPNRFSPKSPDKAHLNLHINSLELGDSAVYFCASSQVARSYGYTFGSGTRLTVV.